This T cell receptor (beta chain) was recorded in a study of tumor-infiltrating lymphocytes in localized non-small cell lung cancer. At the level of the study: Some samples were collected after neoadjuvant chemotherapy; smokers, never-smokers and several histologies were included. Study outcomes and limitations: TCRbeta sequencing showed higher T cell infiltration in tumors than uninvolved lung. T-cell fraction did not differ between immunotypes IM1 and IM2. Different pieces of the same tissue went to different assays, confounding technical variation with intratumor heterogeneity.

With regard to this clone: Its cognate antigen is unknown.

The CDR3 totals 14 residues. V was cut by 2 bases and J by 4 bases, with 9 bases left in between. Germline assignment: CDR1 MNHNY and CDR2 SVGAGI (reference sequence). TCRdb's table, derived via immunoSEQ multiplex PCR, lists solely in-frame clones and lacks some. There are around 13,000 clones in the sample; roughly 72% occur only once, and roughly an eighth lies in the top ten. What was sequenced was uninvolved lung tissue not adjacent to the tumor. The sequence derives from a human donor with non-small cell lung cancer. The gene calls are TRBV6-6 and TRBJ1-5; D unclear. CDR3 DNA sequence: TGTGCCAGCAGTTACGACAATCGGAATCAGCCCCAGCATTTT. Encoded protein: CASSYDNRNQPQHF.